This passage covers 7 T cell receptor beta chains from one sample sequenced in a study of beta chain features in type 1 diabetes. Study-level points and caveats: Among patients with Type 1 diabetes, TCRB CDR3s were moderately but significantly shorter in every one of the four CD4+ subsets.

cDNA synthesis used the whole RNA isolate, giving expressed TCRB sequences. Measured with immunoSEQ multiplex PCR; TCRdb has only the in-frame clones, and not every one. Of more than 95,000 clones in the sample, approximately 30% are singletons; the top ten hold roughly 0.58%. Their antigen targets remain unknown. Sequencing was done on a sample of central memory CD4+ T cells from blood. Every receptor here comes from a woman under 30 with type 1 diabetes.

The gene calls are TRBV30 and TRBJ1-2, with a tentative D call TRBD1 (5 bases). The CDR3 length is 11 residues. V lost 0 bases and J 8 bases, leaving 7 bases between the germline ends. Germline lookup yields CDR1 GTSNPN and CDR2 SVGIG (reference sequence). The CDR3 bases are TGTGCCTGGAGTGTACAGGCCGGCTACACCTTC. This gives the protein CAWSVQAGYTF. The variable domain in full, with the rest retrieved from reference TRBV30 and TRBJ1-2, is SQTIHQWPATLVQPVGSPLSLECTVEGTSNPNLYWYRQAAGRGLQLLFYSVGIGQISSEVPQNLSASRPQDRQFILSSKKLLLSDSGFYLCAWSVQAGYTFGSGTRLTVV.

The chain is built from TRBV6-5 and TRBJ2-1, with D possibly matching TRBD1 (5 bases). Germline V lookup: CDR1 MNHEY, CDR2 SVGAGI. With 6 bases removed from V and 5 bases from J, the gap between germline ends came to 11 bases. This CDR3 spans 13 amino acids. CDR3 sequence: CASRLTGNNEQFF. The CDR3 DNA reads TGTGCCAGCAGACTTACAGGAAACAATGAGCAGTTCTTC.

This chain uses TRBV7-9 with TRBJ2-3; TRBD2 agrees at 8 bases. The CDR3 loop spans 14 amino acids. Germline trimming cut 5 bases from V and 4 bases from J; bases unmatched to any gene: 5. Germline assignment: CDR1 SEHNR and CDR2 FQNEAQ (reference sequence). CDR3 sequence: CASSPSTSADTQYF. The CDR3 region has the DNA TGTGCCAGCAGCCCCTCGACTAGCGCAGATACGCAGTATTTT.

CDR3 coding DNA: TGCGCCAGCAGCTTAGGGACTAGCGGGCCCACCTACAATGAGCAGTTCTTC. Protein product: CASSLGTSGPTYNEQFF. The chain has TRBV5-1 and TRBJ2-1; 12 bases agree with TRBD2. The CDR3 spans 17 residues. Germline loops: CDR1 SGHRS, CDR2 YFSETQ. V shed 2 bases and J 2 bases; nucleotides not matched to a gene: 5.

This clone has a handful of counts. This rearrangement joins TRBV27 to TRBJ1-1, with 7 bases aligning to TRBD1. Germline V lookup: CDR1 MNHEY, CDR2 SMNVEV (reference sequence). J gave up 0 bases and V 2 bases, and 12 bases lay outside the gene matches. The length of the CDR3 is 18 residues. The CDR3 region has the DNA TGTGCCAGCAGTTTACCCCGTGAACCGGGACAGCTGAACACTGAAGCTTTCTTT. Translating gives CASSLPREPGQLNTEAFF.

This clone came up a few times. The CDR3 DNA follows: TGTGCCAGAAGCTTGGATGAGGCTAGCGGGAGGGCGAATGAGCAGTTCTTC. Protein: CARSLDEASGRANEQFF. V and J are TRBV5-3 and TRBJ2-1, with TRBD2 matching over 12 bases. TRBV5-3 is filed as an ORF, its function uncertain. This CDR3 region has 17 residues. With 0 bases clipped from V and 7 bases from J, the junction kept 8 bases outside the gene matches.

V and J are TRBV7-3 and TRBJ2-3, with D possibly being TRBD2 (6 bases). CDR1 and CDR2 from the germline V gene are SGHTA and FQGTGA. The ends were cut back, 5 bases at V and 0 bases at J, with 15 bases in the middle. There are 16 residues in the CDR3. CDR3 residues: CASSPTGTPSTDTQYF. CDR3 nucleotide sequence: TGTGCCAGCAGCCCGACGGGGACTCCTAGCACAGATACGCAGTATTTT.